This T cell receptor beta chain was identified in a study of blood T cell repertoires in COVID-19. On the study more broadly: Samples representing acute and convalescent COVID-19 were sourced from the United States, Italy and Spain. Nucleic acid was either cDNA or gDNA, and it came from T cells, B-cell-depleted T cells, or PBMCs.

V dropped 2 bases and J dropped 8 bases, with 12 bases sitting between them. Germline V gene data show CDR1 as SEHNR and CDR2 as FQNEAQ (reference sequence). The CDR3 sequence is 13 residues long. This clone was detected a few times. Authors' processing steps: Estimated nucleated cell counts came from reference gene primer amplification. Sequenced by immunoSEQ multiplex PCR; TCRdb stores in-frame clones only, minus some. V, J and clone size reflect that table, while D and trimming were determined from the DNA. The sample yields 210,000 or so clones, under 90% seen once. The sample was peripheral blood. J is TRBJ1-2 and V is TRBV7-9; TRBD1 is a possible D gene (6 bases). This TCR came from a man aged 35 to 55 with acute or convalescent COVID-19. CDR3 in amino acids: CASSLNRDRGYTF. CDR3 sequence (DNA): TGTGCCAGCAGCTTAAACAGGGATCGCGGCTACACCTTC.